A single sample gave rise to the 11 T cell receptor beta chains below, sequenced in a study of circulating and synovial CD4+ cells in juvenile arthritis. Data came from immunoSEQ multiplex PCR; TCRdb stores just in-frame clones and leaves some out. The sample lists approximately 36,000 clones; roughly 94% were seen once. Sequences were obtained from CD4+ T cells from blood. The receptors here all came from a human donor with juvenile idiopathic arthritis.

CDR3 bases: TGTGCCAGCAGCTTAGCGGAGACTAACACAGATACGCAGTATTTT. It codes for CASSLAETNTDTQYF. The gene calls are TRBV7-9 and TRBJ2-3, with a possible D match to TRBD2 (5 bases). The CDR3 runs 15 residues. V shed 0 bases and J shed 2 bases, with 9 bases lying between them. Germline-derived CDR1 and CDR2 are SEHNR and FQNEAQ (reference sequence).

This clone was recorded a few times. The gene calls are TRBV7-9 and TRBJ2-5; D possibly corresponds to TRBD2 (6 bases). Germline V lookup: CDR1 SEHNR, CDR2 FQNEAQ (reference sequence). Trimming removed 7 bases at V and 5 bases at J, with 17 bases between. CDR3 size: 14 residues. The CDR3 is CASNPGLPGETQYF. Written as DNA, the CDR3 is TGTGCCAGCAACCCGGGACTTCCAGGCGAGACCCAGTACTTC.

The rearrangement joins TRBV25-1 to TRBJ2-7; 7 nucleotides line up with TRBD2. The CDR3 loop spans 12 amino acids. V gave up 2 bases and J gave up 6 bases; unmatched junction bases: 1. CDR1 and CDR2 (germline): MGHDK, SYGVNS. This chain's CDR3 is CASSERTSEQYF. In DNA, the CDR3 is TGTGCCAGCAGTGAACGGACTAGCGAGCAGTACTTC.

The chain has TRBV10-3 and TRBJ2-6; TRBD1 agrees at 12 bases. The CDR3 has 18 residues. Germline V lookup: CDR1 ENHRY, CDR2 SYGVKD. V dropped 6 bases and J dropped 4; count of bases not matched to a gene: 10. The CDR3 sequence is CAIRNYPGQGAGANVLTF. The DNA for the CDR3 is TGTGCCATCAGAAACTATCCGGGACAGGGGGCGGGGGCCAACGTCCTGACTTTC.

V and J are TRBV2 and TRBJ1-2; no reliable D call. V dropped 6 bases and J dropped 8 bases, with 13 bases sitting between them. Germline-derived CDR1 and CDR2 are SNHLY and FYNNEI. CDR3 length: 12 residues. CDR3 amino acids: CASREGVGGYTF. The DNA for the CDR3 is TGTGCCAGCAGGGAGGGCGTGGGGGGCTACACCTTC.

This sequence joins TRBV18 and TRBJ2-7; tentatively, D is TRBD1 (5 bases). The germline gives CDR1 KGHSH, CDR2 LQKENI. This CDR3 comprises 15 residues. V lost 5 bases, J lost 4 bases, and 18 bases lay in between. The DNA of the CDR3 is TGTGCCAGCTCATCGCTGACCAGGGTCCCTTACGAGCAGTACTTC. Its protein is CASSSLTRVPYEQYF.

This clone was seen only once. This chain links TRBV7-2 with TRBJ1-1; TRBD1 is a possible D gene (6 bases). V was pared by 5 bases and J by 3 bases, with 16 bases between. CDR1 is SGHTA, CDR2 FQGNSA, per germline. The CDR3 consists of 15 residues. For the CDR3, the DNA is TGTGCCAGCAGCCCCCCGGGGGGCTGGTACACTGAAGCTTTCTTT. Protein: CASSPPGGWYTEAFF.

The chain is built from TRBV6-6 and TRBJ2-3, with D perhaps TRBD2 (7 bases). Germline V CDR1 and CDR2: MNHNY, SVGAGI (reference sequence). Trimming cost V 0 bases and J 7 bases, with 17 bases left between them. The CDR3 has 16 amino acids. The CDR3 nucleotides read TGTGCCAGCAGTTACTCAGGCGCGGGGGCGCAGAATACGCAGTATTTT. Amino acids: CASSYSGAGAQNTQYF.

This clone was recorded only once. The rearrangement uses TRBV10-3 and TRBJ2-1; 8 bases match TRBD1. Germline V gene lookup returns CDR1 ENHRY and CDR2 SYGVKD. This CDR3 comprises 18 residues. V shed 0 bases, J shed 4 bases, and the junction held 11 bases outside the gene matches. As DNA, the CDR3 is TGTGCCATCAGTGAGTCTCCACCGCAGGGGGCATCATACAATGAGCAGTTCTTC. It encodes CAISESPPQGASYNEQFF.

As for this clone: A read error may produce the germline difference seen at one junction end. CDR3 residues: CASSAGTGEGYGQYF. CDR3 DNA: TGTGCCAGCAGCGCCGGGACAGGGGAAGGATACGGGCAGTACTTC. The rearrangement links TRBV11-3 to TRBJ2-7, with 10 bases that match TRBD1. Per the germline V gene, CDR1 is SGHNT and CDR2 is YENEEA. The length of the CDR3 is 15 residues.

J is TRBJ1-3 and V is TRBV5-1, with D hard to call. CDR3 length: 12 amino acids. The V end lost 6 bases, the J end lost 0 bases, and 4 bases lay between the germline ends. Germline V gene sequence: CDR1 SGHRS, CDR2 YFSETQ. CDR3: CASTYSGNTIYF. CDR3 coding DNA: TGCGCCAGCACCTACTCTGGAAACACCATATATTTT.